This section outlines one T cell receptor beta chain sequence together with its context. Its antigen remains unknown. V was pared by 3 bases and J by 5 bases, with 16 bases between. The CDR3 is made up of 15 amino acids. Looked up from germline, CDR1 is SGHDT and CDR2 is YYEEEE. The entry originates in a study of T cell responses to AZD1222 COVID-19 vaccine. Findings and caveats of the study: The study sampled repertoires only after the peak T cell response.

Measured with immunoSEQ multiplex PCR; TCRdb has only the in-frame clones, and not every one. The sample comprises around 130,000 clones, approximately 85% of which are singletons, and approximately 1.6% rests with the top ten. The sample consisted of peripheral blood, taken on day 0 of AZD1222 vaccination. This TCR came from an adult in good health. V usage is TRBV5-6 and J usage is TRBJ2-3; the D is unclear. CDR3 loop: CASSSPTVKGDTQYF. CDR3 DNA sequence: TGTGCCAGCAGCTCCCCGACCGTGAAGGGAGATACGCAGTATTTT.